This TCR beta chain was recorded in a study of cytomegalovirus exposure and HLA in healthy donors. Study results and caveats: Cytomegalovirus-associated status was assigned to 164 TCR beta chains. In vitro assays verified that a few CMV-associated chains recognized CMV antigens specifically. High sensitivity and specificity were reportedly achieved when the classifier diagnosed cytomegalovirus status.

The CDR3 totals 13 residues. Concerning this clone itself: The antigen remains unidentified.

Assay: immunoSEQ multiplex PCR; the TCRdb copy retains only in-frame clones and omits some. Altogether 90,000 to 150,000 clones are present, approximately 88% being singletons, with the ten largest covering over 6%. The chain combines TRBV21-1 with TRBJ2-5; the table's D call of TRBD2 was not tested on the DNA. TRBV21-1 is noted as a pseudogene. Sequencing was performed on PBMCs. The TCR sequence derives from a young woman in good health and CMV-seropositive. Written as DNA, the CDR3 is TGTGCCAGCAGCAGGGGGGGCGAAGAGACCCAGTACTTC. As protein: CASSRGGEETQYF.